The 29 T cell receptor beta chains listed next were all sequenced from one sample in a study of cytomegalovirus exposure and HLA in healthy donors. Libraries were prepared by immunoSEQ multiplex PCR; TCRdb keeps only in-frame clonotypes and omits some of them. The profile covers fewer than 250,000 clones, with roughly 86% appearing a single time and more than 1.4% taken by the ten largest. Sequencing was done on a sample of PBMCs. The receptors come from a woman aged 18-35 years in good health and CMV-seronegative.

The rearrangement uses TRBV5-1 and TRBJ2-2; TRBD2 matches at 12 bases. Germline V lookup: CDR1 SGHRS, CDR2 YFSETQ. After removal of 2 bases from V and 1 base from J, the junction contained 3 bases not matched to a gene. The CDR3 runs 17 residues. CDR3 bases: TGCGCCAGCAGCTTCTCGGGACTAGCGGGGAACACCGGGGAGCTGTTTTTT. Translating it yields CASSFSGLAGNTGELFF.

This clone turned up a few times. The chain joins TRBV7-6 to TRBJ2-7, with 8 positions matching TRBD1. V was pared by 9 bases and J by 4 bases, with 5 bases of the junction left unmatched. CDR1 and CDR2 from the germline V gene are SGHVS and FNYEAQ. The CDR3 contains 12 residues. The CDR3 region is CASGQGRYEQYF. The CDR3 region has the DNA TGTGCCAGTGGACAGGGAAGGTACGAGCAGTACTTC.

The rearrangement uses TRBV9 and TRBJ2-2, with D perhaps matching TRBD1 (5 bases). The length of the CDR3 is 15 residues. Germline CDR1 reads SGDLS; CDR2 reads YYNGEE. Between the trimmed V and J ends, which lost 0 bases and 5 bases, there was a span of 11 bases. The CDR3 DNA sequence: TGTGCCAGCAGCGTAGATCAGGGATTGACCGGGGAGCTGTTTTTT. Its translation: CASSVDQGLTGELFF.

V usage is TRBV19 and J usage is TRBJ1-5; 8 bases fit TRBD1. CDR1 LNHDA and CDR2 SQIVND come from the germline V gene (reference sequence). Germline trimming cut 6 bases from V and 6 bases from J; bases unmatched to any gene: 4. The CDR3 sequence is 13 residues long. DNA for the CDR3: TGTGCCAGTAGCGACAGGGGTAGTCAGCCCCAGCATTTT. It encodes CASSDRGSQPQHF.

This rearrangement joins TRBV27 to TRBJ2-6; the D is unclear. The V gene lost 4 bases and the J gene lost 0 bases, with 4 bases spanning the gap. In germline, CDR1 is MNHEY, CDR2 SMNVEV (reference sequence). This CDR3 comprises 14 residues. CDR3 in DNA: TGTGCCAGCAGTTCCCACTCTGGGGCCAACGTCCTGACTTTC. Residues: CASSSHSGANVLTF.

The chain joins TRBV25-1 to TRBJ1-4; D not resolved. V lost 3 bases and J 6 bases, leaving 11 bases between the germline ends. This CDR3 spans 14 amino acids. The germline CDR1 and CDR2 sequences are MGHDK and SYGVNS. CDR3 in amino acids: CASSDPSRHEKLFF. The DNA for the CDR3 is TGTGCCAGCAGTGACCCCTCGAGGCATGAAAAACTGTTTTTT. The full variable domain, rest sourced from reference TRBV25-1 and TRBJ1-4, is EADIYQTPRYLVIGTGKKITLECSQTMGHDKMYWYQQDPGMELHLIHYSYGVNSTEKGDLSSESTVSRIRTEHFPLTLESARPSHTSQYLCASSDPSRHEKLFFGSGTQLSVL.

The chain employs TRBV7-2 and TRBJ2-1; 9 nucleotides match TRBD2. This CDR3 region has 15 residues. V gave up 5 bases and J gave up 6 bases; unmatched junction bases: 8. Germline CDR1 and CDR2: SGHTA and FQGNSA. CDR3 protein: CASSLSGGPFNEQFF. The CDR3 nucleotides read TGTGCCAGCAGCCTCAGCGGGGGGCCTTTCAATGAGCAGTTCTTC.

V usage is TRBV10-3 and J usage is TRBJ2-2; 9 positions match TRBD1. V trimming: 9 bases; J trimming: 6 bases; junction bases outside the gene matches: 14. The CDR3 is made up of 16 amino acids. Germline CDR1 ENHRY, CDR2 SYGVKD. The CDR3 loop reads CAMSRRDRVLSGELFF. For the CDR3, the DNA is TGTGCCATGAGCCGCCGGGACAGGGTATTGTCCGGGGAGCTGTTTTTT.

V usage is TRBV5-1 and J usage is TRBJ2-7; 7 nucleotides agree with TRBD1. The CDR3 is made up of 13 amino acids. The germline V gene encodes CDR1 SGHRS and CDR2 YFSETQ. The ends lost 7 bases at V and 3 bases at J; junction bases unmatched: 7. CDR3 nucleotide sequence: TGCGCCAGCGGTAAGGGGGCAGACTACGAGCAGTACTTC. Amino acids: CASGKGADYEQYF.

This clone appeared a single time. The gene calls are TRBV2 and TRBJ2-3; 10 bases are a match to TRBD1. The CDR3 consists of 14 residues. The junction had 3 bases not matched to a gene; V was cut back by 6 bases and J by 3 bases. The germline V gene encodes CDR1 SNHLY and CDR2 FYNNEI. The CDR3 is CASRWDRGTDTQYF. Here the CDR3 DNA reads TGTGCCAGCAGATGGGACAGGGGTACAGATACGCAGTATTTT.

The table lists this clone with a count of one. The genes are TRBV5-1 and TRBJ1-3; TRBD1 is a possible D gene (6 bases). CDR1 is SGHRS, CDR2 YFSETQ, per germline. This CDR3 region has 17 residues. V dropped 4 bases and J dropped 0 bases, with 17 bases sitting between them. The CDR3 DNA sequence: TGCGCCAGCAGCCCTCAGACAGGTGGTGTCTCTGGAAACACCATATATTTT. Protein sequence: CASSPQTGGVSGNTIYF.

The count of this clone is one. The chain uses TRBV2 and TRBJ2-5, with TRBD2 matching 9 bases. The length of the CDR3 is 15 residues. Trimming at V came to 5 bases and at J to 4 bases, leaving 8 bases not matched to a gene. Germline CDR1 and CDR2: SNHLY and FYNNEI. Here the CDR3 reads CASSHERGEGETQYF. The CDR3 DNA reads as TGTGCCAGCAGTCATGAGCGGGGGGAGGGAGAGACCCAGTACTTC.

Only a few counts were recorded for this clone. The chain employs TRBV6-5 and TRBJ1-5; D is perhaps TRBD1 (6 bases). Deletions cut 3 bases from V and 5 bases from J, with 11 bases between. The length of the CDR3 is 14 residues. Looked up from germline, CDR1 is MNHEY and CDR2 is SVGAGI. CDR3 bases: TGTGCCAGCAGTTATGGGGGCGAAGATCAGCCCCAGCATTTT. Its translation: CASSYGGEDQPQHF.

The chain carries TRBV7-6 and TRBJ2-1; 15 bases fit TRBD2. The germline V gene encodes CDR1 SGHVS and CDR2 FNYEAQ. This CDR3 spans 19 amino acids. V dropped 5 bases and J dropped 2; count of bases not matched to a gene: 10. The CDR3 spells CASSPRGTSGRQPYNEQFF. CDR3 nucleotides: TGTGCCAGCAGCCCCCGGGGGACTAGCGGGAGGCAACCCTACAATGAGCAGTTCTTC.

The genes are TRBV13 and TRBJ2-3; TRBD2 might be the D (5 bases). Germline V lookup: CDR1 PRHDT, CDR2 FYEKMQ (reference sequence). V lost 5 bases to trimming and J lost 11 bases, with 17 bases between them. This CDR3 has 13 residues. The CDR3, as DNA: TGTGCCAGCAGCGGGAGACTGGCCGGGGAGCAGTATTTT. Protein: CASSGRLAGEQYF.

This clone was seen more than once but under ten times. The chain links TRBV6-1 to TRBJ2-7, with 10 bases that match TRBD1. Germline V gene sequence: CDR1 MNHNS, CDR2 SASEGT. The CDR3 length is 14 residues. J gave up 6 bases and V 0 bases, and 2 bases lay outside the gene matches. This CDR3 reads CASSEARTGGEQYF. The CDR3 nucleotides are TGTGCCAGCAGTGAAGCGCGGACAGGGGGCGAGCAGTACTTC.

This chain uses TRBV18 with TRBJ2-3, with TRBD2 matching 11 bases. Germline V gives CDR1 KGHSH, CDR2 LQKENI. CDR3 length: 17 residues. V lost 1 base and J lost 5; bases outside the gene matches: 8. The CDR3 region is CASSPRFVGTSGDTQYF. In nucleotides, the CDR3 is TGTGCCAGCTCACCACGCTTCGTCGGGACTAGCGGAGATACGCAGTATTTT. Complete variable domain (other parts from reference TRBV18 and TRBJ2-3): NAGVMQNPRHLVRRRGQEARLRCSPMKGHSHVYWYRQLPEEGLKFMVYLQKENIIDESGMPKERFSAEFPKEGPSILRIQQVVRGDSAAYFCASSPRFVGTSGDTQYFGPGTRLTVL.

The chain has TRBV11-1 and TRBJ2-6; D may be TRBD1 (5 bases). Trimming pared 5 bases from V and 0 bases from J, leaving 17 bases between. CDR1 is SGHAT and CDR2 is FQDESV in the germline V gene (reference sequence). The CDR3 spans 18 residues. The CDR3 here is CASSTPKKQASGANVLTF. CDR3 in DNA: TGTGCCAGCAGCACACCCAAAAAACAGGCCTCTGGGGCCAACGTCCTGACTTTC.

This clone was detected a few times. This sequence joins TRBV6-6 and TRBJ2-3, with 7 bases identical to TRBD2. The V segment lost 5 bases and the J segment 2 bases; nucleotides outside the gene matches: 7. Germline V CDR1 and CDR2: MNHNY, SVGAGI (reference sequence). The CDR3 contains 15 residues. CDR3 in DNA: TGTGCCAGCAGTCACCCGGGGGGTACCACAGATACGCAGTATTTT. Its protein product is CASSHPGGTTDTQYF.

The rearrangement uses TRBV5-1 and TRBJ2-6; D is possibly TRBD1 (5 bases). CDR1 is SGHRS, CDR2 YFSETQ, per germline. The CDR3 totals 15 residues. V shed 3 bases and J shed 0 bases, with 7 bases lying between them. CDR3 nucleotides: TGCGCCAGCAGCTCGACAGTCTCTGGGGCCAACGTCCTGACTTTC. Amino acid sequence: CASSSTVSGANVLTF.

This chain joins TRBV7-8 and TRBJ2-5, with D perhaps TRBD1 (7 bases). Between the trimmed V and J ends, which lost 1 base and 5 bases, there was a span of 11 bases. Germline V gene lookup returns CDR1 SGHVS and CDR2 FQNEAQ. There are 14 residues in the CDR3. CDR3 nucleotide sequence: TGTGCCAGCAGCTTAGAGACAGGGAGGGAGACCCAGTACTTC. It codes for CASSLETGRETQYF.

This chain joins TRBV4-1 and TRBJ2-1; 12 positions agree with TRBD2. V trimming: 3 bases; J trimming: 10 bases; junction bases outside the gene matches: 16. The CDR3 runs 18 residues. CDR1 is MGHRA, CDR2 YSYEKL, per germline. The CDR3: CASSHKTPLAGGRQEQFF. Here the CDR3 DNA reads TGCGCCAGCAGCCACAAGACCCCACTAGCGGGGGGCCGCCAGGAGCAGTTCTTC.

V and J are TRBV11-2 and TRBJ2-5, with 7 nucleotides matching TRBD1. Germline trimming cut 5 bases from V and 0 bases from J; bases unmatched to any gene: 18. Germline V lookup: CDR1 SGHAT, CDR2 FQNNGV. The CDR3 is made up of 19 amino acids. CDR3 in amino acids: CASSDPHPRDRPYQETQYF. The DNA for the CDR3 is TGTGCCAGCAGCGACCCCCACCCAAGGGACAGACCGTACCAAGAGACCCAGTACTTC. Looking up the rest from reference TRBV11-2 and TRBJ2-5 gives the full variable domain: EAGVAQSPRYKIIEKRQSVAFWCNPISGHATLYWYQQILGQGPKLLIQFQNNGVVDDSQLPKDRFSAERLKGVDSTLKIQPAKLEDSAVYLCASSDPHPRDRPYQETQYFGPGTRLLVL.

V usage is TRBV13 and J usage is TRBJ1-1, with a weak D call TRBD1 (6 bases). There are 16 residues in the CDR3. In germline, CDR1 is PRHDT, CDR2 FYEKMQ (reference sequence). Trimming pared 0 bases from V and 0 bases from J, leaving 11 bases between. The CDR3 nucleotides are TGTGCCAGCAGCTTAGGACAGGGTGATATGAACACTGAAGCTTTCTTT. Encoded protein: CASSLGQGDMNTEAFF.

The gene calls are TRBV2 and TRBJ1-2, with a tentative D call TRBD1 (6 bases). Per germline, CDR1 SNHLY and CDR2 FYNNEI. V lost 6 bases to trimming and J lost 4 bases, with 18 bases between them. The CDR3 spans 15 residues. Here the CDR3 DNA reads TGTGCCAGCAGGGACGTGACAGGTTACTCCTATGGCTACACCTTC. It encodes CASRDVTGYSYGYTF.

The genes are TRBV6-1 and TRBJ1-1; no clear D. V lost 1 base to trimming and J lost 4 bases, with 10 bases between them. Germline assignment: CDR1 MNHNS and CDR2 SASEGT. The CDR3 is 14 residues long. CDR3 loop: CASSEGMGSTEAFF. The DNA for the CDR3 is TGTGCCAGCAGTGAAGGTATGGGGAGCACTGAAGCTTTCTTT.

J is TRBJ2-3 and V is TRBV9; 10 bases are a match to TRBD1. Per germline, CDR1 SGDLS and CDR2 YYNGEE. This CDR3 has 15 amino acids. V lost 5 bases, J lost 2 bases, and 5 bases stayed unmatched. The CDR3 nucleotides read TGTGCCAGCAGTCCGGGACAGGGGTTCACAGATACGCAGTATTTT. It translates to CASSPGQGFTDTQYF.

This clone is a singleton in its sample. This rearrangement joins TRBV30 to TRBJ1-1, with D possibly being TRBD1 (6 bases). V lost 3 bases, J lost 1 base, and 18 bases lay in between. The CDR3 is 16 residues long. CDR1 is GTSNPN and CDR2 is SVGIG in the germline V gene (reference sequence). For the CDR3, the DNA is TGTGCCTGGAGCCAGGGGCGGAGGTGGAGGAACACTGAAGCTTTCTTT. Protein product: CAWSQGRRWRNTEAFF.

The CDR3 reads CASSPFQGNQPQHF. The CDR3 coding sequence is TGTGCCAGCTCACCGTTCCAGGGGAATCAGCCCCAGCATTTT. The chain employs TRBV18 and TRBJ1-5, with D maybe TRBD1 (6 bases). The CDR3 totals 14 residues. CDR1 KGHSH and CDR2 LQKENI come from the germline V gene. Trimming took 3 bases from V and 4 from J, leaving 10 bases between them.